Listed below are T cell receptor beta chains from one sample, sequenced in a study of T-cell reconstitution after alpha-beta-depleted transplantation in children. Each CDR3 protein gets one entry after TCRdb re-called the PCR reads with MiXCR. The sample has about 400,000 distinct CDR3 sequences, about a fifth seen once. The specimen comprised PBMCs from the stem cell graft donor, sampled from the stem cell graft. Receptors originate from a human donor who donated a stem cell graft to a child with acute myeloid leukemia. Each CDR3 is given without its conserved first and last residue.

v_call: TRBV12-3/TRBV12-4; j_call: TRBJ2-7; cdr3_aa: ASSLGGGGYEQY
v_call: TRBV12-3/TRBV12-4; j_call: TRBJ2-6; cdr3_aa: ASSLGRSGANVLT
v_call: TRBV7-2; j_call: TRBJ1-5; cdr3_aa: ASSERFDQPQH
v_call: TRBV12-3/TRBV12-4; j_call: TRBJ2-5; cdr3_aa: ASRTRRQETQY
v_call: TRBV20-1; j_call: TRBJ1-5; cdr3_aa: SARDAGKENQPQH
v_call: TRBV29-1; j_call: TRBJ2-1; cdr3_aa: SVEGGTAYNEQF
v_call: TRBV29-1; j_call: TRBJ2-7; cdr3_aa: SVGRGHEQY
v_call: TRBV28; j_call: TRBJ2-7; cdr3_aa: ASRGVTGAYEQY
v_call: TRBV7-8; j_call: TRBJ2-2; cdr3_aa: ASSSGGLAVNTGELF
v_call: TRBV10-3; j_call: TRBJ1-2; cdr3_aa: AISESTQGREMDYGYT
v_call: TRBV7-3; j_call: TRBJ2-1; cdr3_aa: ASSSSGTSEYNEQF
v_call: TRBV9; j_call: TRBJ2-3; cdr3_aa: ASSRDPTDTQY
v_call: TRBV20-1; j_call: TRBJ2-7; cdr3_aa: SARDAAGGSYEQY
v_call: TRBV12-3/TRBV12-4; j_call: TRBJ2-7; cdr3_aa: ASTSSGSRLEQY